This T cell receptor beta chain was captured in a study of control samples from healthy donors and cancer patients. The assay was immunoSEQ multiplex PCR, and TCRdb's table has in-frame clones only and misses some. This repertoire includes around 190,000 clones. V lost 3 bases and J lost 4, with 10 bases in between. The CDR3 runs to 13 residues. CDR1 and CDR2 (germline): MNHEY, SMNVEV (reference sequence). Sequencing was done on a sample of blood. The chain combines TRBV27 with TRBJ2-7; the D gene is possibly TRBD1 (7 bases). The receptor's source is a woman in her 30s in good health. Written as DNA, the CDR3 is TGTGCCAGCAGTTTGGCAGGGGGGTACGAGCAGTACTTC. Translation: CASSLAGGYEQYF.